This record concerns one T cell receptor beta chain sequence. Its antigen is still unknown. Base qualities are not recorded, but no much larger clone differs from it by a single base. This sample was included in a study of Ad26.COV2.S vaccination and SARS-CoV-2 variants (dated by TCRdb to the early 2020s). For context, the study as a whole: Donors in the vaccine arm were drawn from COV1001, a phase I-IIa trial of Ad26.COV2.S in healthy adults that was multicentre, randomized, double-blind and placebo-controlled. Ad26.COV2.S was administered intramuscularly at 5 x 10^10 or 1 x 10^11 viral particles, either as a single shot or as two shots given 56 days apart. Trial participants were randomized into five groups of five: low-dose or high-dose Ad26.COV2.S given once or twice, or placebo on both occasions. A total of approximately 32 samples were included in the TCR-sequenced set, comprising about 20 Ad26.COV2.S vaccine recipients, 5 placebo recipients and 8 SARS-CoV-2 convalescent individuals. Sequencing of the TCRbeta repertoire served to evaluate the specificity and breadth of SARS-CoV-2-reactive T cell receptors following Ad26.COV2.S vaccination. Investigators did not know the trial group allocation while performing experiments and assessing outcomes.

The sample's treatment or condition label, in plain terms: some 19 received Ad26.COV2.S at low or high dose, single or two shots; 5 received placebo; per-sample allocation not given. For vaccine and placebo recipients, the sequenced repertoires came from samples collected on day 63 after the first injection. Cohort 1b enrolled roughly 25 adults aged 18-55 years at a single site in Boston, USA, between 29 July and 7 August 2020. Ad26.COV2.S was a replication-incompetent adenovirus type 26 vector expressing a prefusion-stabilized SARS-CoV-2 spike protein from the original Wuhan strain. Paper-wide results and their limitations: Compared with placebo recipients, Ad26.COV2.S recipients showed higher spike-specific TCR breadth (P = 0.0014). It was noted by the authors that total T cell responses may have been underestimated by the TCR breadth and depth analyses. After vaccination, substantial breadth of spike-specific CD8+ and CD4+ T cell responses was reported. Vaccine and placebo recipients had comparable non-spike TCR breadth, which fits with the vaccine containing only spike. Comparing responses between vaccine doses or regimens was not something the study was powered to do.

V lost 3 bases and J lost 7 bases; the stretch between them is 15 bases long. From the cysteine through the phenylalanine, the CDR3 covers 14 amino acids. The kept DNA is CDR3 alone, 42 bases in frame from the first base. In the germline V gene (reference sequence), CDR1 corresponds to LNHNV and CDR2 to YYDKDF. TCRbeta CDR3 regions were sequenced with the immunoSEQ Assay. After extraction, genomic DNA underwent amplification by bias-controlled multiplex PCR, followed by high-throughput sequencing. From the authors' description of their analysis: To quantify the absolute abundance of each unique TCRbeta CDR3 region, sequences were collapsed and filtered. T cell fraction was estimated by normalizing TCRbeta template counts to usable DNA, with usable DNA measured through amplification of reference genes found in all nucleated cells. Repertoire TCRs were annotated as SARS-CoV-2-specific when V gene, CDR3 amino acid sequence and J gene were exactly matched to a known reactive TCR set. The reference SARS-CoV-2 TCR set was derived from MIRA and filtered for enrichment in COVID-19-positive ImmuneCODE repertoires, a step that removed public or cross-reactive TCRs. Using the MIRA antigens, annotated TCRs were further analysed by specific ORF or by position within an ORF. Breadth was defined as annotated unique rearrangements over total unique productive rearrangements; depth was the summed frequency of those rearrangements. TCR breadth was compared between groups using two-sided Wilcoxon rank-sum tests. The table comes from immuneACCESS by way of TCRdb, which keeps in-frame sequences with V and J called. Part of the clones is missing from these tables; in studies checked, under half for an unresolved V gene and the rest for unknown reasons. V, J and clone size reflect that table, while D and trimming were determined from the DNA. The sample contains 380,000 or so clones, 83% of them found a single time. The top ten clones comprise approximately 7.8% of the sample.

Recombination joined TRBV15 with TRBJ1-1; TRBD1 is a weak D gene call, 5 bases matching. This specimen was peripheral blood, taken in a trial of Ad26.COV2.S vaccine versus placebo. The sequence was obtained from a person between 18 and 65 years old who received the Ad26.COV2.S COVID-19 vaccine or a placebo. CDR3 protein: CATSRGDRDHEAFF. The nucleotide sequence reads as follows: TGTGCCACCAGCAGGGGGGACCGGGACCATGAAGCTTTCTTT.